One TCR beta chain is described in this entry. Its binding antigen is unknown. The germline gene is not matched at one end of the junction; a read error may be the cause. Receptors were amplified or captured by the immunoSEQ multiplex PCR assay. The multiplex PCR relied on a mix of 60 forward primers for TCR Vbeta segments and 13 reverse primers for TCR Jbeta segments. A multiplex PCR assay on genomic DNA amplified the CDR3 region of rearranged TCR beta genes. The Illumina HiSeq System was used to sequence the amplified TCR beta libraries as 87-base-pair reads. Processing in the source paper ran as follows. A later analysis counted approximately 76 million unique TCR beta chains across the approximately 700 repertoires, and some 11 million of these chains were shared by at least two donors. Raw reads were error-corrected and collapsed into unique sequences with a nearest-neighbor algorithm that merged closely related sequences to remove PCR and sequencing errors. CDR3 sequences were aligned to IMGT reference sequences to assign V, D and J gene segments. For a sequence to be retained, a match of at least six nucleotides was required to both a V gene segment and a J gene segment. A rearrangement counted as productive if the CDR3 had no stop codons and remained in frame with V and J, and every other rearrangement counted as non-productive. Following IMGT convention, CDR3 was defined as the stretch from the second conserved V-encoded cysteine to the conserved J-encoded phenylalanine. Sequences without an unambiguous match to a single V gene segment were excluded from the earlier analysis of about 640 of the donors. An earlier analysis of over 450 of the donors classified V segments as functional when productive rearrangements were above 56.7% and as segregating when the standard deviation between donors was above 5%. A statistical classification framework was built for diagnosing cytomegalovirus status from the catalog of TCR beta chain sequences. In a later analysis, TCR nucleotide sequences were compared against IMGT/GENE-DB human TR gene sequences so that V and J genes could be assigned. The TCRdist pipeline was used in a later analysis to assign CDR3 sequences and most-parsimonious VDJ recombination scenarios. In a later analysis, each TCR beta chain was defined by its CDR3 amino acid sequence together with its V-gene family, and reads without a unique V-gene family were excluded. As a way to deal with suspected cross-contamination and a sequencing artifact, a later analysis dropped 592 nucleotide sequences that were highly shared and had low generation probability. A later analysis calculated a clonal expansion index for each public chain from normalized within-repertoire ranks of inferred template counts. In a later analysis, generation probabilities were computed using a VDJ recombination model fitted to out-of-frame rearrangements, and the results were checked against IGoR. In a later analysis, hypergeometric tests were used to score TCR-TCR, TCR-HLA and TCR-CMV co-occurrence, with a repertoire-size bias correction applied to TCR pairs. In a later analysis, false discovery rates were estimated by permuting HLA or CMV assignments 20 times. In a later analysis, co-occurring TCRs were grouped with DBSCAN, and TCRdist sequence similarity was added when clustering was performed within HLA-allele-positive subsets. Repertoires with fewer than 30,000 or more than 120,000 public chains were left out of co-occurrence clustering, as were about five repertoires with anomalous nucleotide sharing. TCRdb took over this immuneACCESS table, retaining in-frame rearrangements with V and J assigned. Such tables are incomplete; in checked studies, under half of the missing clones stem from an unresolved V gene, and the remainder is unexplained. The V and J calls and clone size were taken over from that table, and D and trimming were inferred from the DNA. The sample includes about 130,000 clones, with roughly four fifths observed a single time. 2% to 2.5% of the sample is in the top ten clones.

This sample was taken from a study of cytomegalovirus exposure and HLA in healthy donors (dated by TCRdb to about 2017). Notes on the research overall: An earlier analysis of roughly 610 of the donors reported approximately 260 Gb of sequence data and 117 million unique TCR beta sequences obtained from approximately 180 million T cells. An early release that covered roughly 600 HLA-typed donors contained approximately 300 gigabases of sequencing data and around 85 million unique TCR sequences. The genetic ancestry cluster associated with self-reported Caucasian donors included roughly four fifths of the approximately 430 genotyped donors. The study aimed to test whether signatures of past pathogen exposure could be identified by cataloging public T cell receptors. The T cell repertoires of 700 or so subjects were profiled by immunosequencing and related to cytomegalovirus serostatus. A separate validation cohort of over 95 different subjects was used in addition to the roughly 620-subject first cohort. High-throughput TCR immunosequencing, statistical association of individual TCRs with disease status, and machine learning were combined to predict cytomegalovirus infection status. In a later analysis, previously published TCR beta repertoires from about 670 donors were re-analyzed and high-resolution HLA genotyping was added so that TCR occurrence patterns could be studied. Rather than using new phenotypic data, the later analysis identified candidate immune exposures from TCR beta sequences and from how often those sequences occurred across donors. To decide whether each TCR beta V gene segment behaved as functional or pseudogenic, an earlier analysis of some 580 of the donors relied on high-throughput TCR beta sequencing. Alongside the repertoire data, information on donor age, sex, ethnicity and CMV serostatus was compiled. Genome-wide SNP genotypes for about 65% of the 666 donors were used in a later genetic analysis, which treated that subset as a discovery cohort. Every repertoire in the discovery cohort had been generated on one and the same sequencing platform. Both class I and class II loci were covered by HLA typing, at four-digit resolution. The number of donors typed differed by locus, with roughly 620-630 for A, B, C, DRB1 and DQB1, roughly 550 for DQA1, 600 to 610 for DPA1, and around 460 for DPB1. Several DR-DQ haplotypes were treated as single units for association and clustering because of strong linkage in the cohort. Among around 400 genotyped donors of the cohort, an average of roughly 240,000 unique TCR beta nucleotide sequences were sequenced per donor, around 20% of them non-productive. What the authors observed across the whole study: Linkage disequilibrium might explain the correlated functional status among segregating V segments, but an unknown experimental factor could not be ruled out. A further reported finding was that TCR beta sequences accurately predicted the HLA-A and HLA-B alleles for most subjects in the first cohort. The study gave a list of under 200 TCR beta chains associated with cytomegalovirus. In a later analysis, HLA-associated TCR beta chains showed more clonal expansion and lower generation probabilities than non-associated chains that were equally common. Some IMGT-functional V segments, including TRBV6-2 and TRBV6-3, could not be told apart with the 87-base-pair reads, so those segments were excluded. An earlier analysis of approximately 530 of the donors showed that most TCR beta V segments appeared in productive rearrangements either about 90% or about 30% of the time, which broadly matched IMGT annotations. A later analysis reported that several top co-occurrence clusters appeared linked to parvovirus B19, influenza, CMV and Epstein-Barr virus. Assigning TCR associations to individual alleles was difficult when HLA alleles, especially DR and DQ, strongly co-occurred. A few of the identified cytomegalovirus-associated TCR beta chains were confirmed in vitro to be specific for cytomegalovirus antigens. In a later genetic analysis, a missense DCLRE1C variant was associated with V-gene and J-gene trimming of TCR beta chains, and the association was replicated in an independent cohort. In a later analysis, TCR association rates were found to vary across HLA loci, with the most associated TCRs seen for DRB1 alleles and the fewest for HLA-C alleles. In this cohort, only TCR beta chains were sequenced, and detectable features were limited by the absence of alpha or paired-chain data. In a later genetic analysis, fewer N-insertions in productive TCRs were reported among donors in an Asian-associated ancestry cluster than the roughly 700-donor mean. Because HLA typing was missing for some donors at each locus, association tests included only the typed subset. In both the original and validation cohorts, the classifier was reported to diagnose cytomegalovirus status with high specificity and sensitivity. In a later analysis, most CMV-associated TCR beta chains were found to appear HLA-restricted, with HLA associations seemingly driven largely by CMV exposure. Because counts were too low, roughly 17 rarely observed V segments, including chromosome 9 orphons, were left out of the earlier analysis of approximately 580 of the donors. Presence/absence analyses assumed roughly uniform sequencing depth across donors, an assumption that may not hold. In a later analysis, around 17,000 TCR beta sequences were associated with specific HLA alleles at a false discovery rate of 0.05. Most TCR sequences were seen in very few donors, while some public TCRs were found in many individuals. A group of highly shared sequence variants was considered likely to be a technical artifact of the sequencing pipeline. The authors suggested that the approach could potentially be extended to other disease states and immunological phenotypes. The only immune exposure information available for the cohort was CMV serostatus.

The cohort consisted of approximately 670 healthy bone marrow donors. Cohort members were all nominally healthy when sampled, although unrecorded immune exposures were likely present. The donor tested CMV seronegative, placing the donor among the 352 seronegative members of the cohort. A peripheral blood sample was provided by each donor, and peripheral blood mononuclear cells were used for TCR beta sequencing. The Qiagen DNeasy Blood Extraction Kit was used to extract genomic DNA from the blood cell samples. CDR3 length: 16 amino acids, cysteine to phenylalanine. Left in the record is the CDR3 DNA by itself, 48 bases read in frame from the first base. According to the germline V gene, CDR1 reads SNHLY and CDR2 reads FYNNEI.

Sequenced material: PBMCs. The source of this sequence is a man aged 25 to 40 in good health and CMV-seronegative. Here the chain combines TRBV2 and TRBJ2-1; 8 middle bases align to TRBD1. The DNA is TGTGCCAGCAGAGAAGCGGACAGGGCCGGCGTCAATGAGCAGTTCTTC. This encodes CASREADRAGVNEQFF. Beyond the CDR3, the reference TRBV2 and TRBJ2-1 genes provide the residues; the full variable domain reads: EPEVTQTPSHQVTQMGQEVILRCVPISNHLYFYWYRQILGQKVEFLVSFYNNEISEKSEIFDDQFSVERPDGSNFTLKIRSTKLEDSAMYFCASREADRAGVNEQFFGPGTRLTVL.